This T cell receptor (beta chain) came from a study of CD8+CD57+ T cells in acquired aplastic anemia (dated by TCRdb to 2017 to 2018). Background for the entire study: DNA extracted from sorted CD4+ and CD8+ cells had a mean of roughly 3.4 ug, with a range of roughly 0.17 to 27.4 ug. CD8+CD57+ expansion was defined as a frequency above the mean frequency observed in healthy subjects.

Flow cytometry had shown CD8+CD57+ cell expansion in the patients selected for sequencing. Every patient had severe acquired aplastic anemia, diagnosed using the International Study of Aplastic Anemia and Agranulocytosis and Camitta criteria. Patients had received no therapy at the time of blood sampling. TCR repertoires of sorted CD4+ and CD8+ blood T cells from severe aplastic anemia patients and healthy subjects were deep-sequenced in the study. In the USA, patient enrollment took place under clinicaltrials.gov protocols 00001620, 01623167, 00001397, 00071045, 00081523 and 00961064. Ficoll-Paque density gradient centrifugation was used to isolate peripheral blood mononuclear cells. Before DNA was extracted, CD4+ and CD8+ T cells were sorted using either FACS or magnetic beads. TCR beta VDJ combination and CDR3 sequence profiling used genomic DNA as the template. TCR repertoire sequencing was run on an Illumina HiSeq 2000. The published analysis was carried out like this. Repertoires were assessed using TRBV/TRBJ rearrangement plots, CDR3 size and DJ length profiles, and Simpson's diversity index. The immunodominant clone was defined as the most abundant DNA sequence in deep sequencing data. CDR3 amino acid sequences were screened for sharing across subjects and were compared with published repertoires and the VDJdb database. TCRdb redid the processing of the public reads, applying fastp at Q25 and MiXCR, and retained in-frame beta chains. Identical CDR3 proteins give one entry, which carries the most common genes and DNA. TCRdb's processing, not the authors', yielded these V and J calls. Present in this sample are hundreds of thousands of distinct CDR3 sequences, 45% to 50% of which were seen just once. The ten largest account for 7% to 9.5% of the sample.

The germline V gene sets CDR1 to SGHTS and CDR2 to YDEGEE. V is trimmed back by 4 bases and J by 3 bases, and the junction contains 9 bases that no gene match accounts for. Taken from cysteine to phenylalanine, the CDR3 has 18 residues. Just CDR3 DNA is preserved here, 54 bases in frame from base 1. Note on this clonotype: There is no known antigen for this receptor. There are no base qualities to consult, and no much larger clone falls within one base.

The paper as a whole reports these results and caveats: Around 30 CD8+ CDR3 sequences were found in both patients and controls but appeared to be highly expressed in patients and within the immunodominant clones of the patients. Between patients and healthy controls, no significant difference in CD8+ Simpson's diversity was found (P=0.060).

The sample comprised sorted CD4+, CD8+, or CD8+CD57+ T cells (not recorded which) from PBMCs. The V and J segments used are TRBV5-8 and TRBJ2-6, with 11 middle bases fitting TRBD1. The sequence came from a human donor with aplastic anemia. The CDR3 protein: CASSRGDRGSYGANVLTF. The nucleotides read TGTGCCAGCAGCCGGGGGGACAGGGGGAGTTATGGGGCCAACGTCCTGACTTTC.